A single sample is the source of the 17 T cell receptor beta chains below, sequenced in a study of cytomegalovirus exposure and HLA in healthy donors. With 60 Vbeta and 13 Jbeta primers, the PCR was carried out. The protocol was immunoSEQ multiplex PCR, while the TCRdb copy is restricted to in-frame clones and leaves out a portion. The sample lists some 130,000 clones, 75% to 90% occurring once. The sequencing sample was made of PBMCs. The origin of the receptors is a male donor in good health and CMV-seronegative.

J is TRBJ2-3 and V is TRBV11-2; 10 bases line up with TRBD1. Germline CDR1 SGHAT, CDR2 FQNNGV. The CDR3 extends over 14 amino acids. Unmatched junction bases numbered 2, after V lost 3 bases and J lost 5 bases. CDR3 residues: CASSFDRGQDTQYF. In nucleotides, the CDR3 is TGTGCCAGCAGCTTTGACAGGGGGCAAGATACGCAGTATTTT.

The sample holds a few counts of this clone. V usage is TRBV6-5 and J usage is TRBJ1-1; D is ambiguous. Germline assignment: CDR1 MNHEY and CDR2 SVGAGI. Trimming left V 4 bases short and J 1 base short, with 13 bases between. The CDR3 spans 15 residues. CDR3 coding DNA: TGTGCCAGCAGTTTCGGAGGGTTACCGAACACTGAAGCTTTCTTT. It codes for CASSFGGLPNTEAFF.

CDR3 protein: CASSPLTGPAEAFF. In DNA form, the CDR3 reads TGTGCCAGTAGTCCTCTTACAGGTCCGGCTGAAGCTTTCTTT. The rearrangement uses TRBV19 and TRBJ1-1; perhaps TRBD1 as D (5 bases). Trimming stripped 5 bases from V and 6 bases from J, with 16 bases between. Looked up from germline, CDR1 is LNHDA and CDR2 is SQIVND (reference sequence). CDR3 length: 14 residues.

This CDR3 reads CASNPGSGANVLTF. The CDR3 DNA reads TGTGCCAGCAACCCGGGGTCTGGGGCCAACGTCCTGACTTTC. This chain connects TRBV4-2 to TRBJ2-6; maybe TRBD2 (5 bases). Germline V gene data show CDR1 as LGHNA and CDR2 as YNFKEQ. Trimming took 7 bases from V and 1 from J, leaving 8 bases between them. The CDR3 runs to 14 residues.

This clone has just a few counts. The V gene is TRBV5-1, the J gene TRBJ2-3; D is uncertain. The CDR3 is made up of 14 amino acids. Trimming cost V 2 bases and J 0 bases, with 7 bases left between them. CDR1 and CDR2 (germline): SGHRS, YFSETQ. CDR3 nucleotide sequence: TGCGCCAGCAGCTTTTACTCTAGCACAGATACGCAGTATTTT. Protein sequence: CASSFYSSTDTQYF.

Turning to this clone: Other DNA sequences from this sample encode an identical CDR3 as well. This chain joins TRBV5-4 and TRBJ2-2; TRBD1 agrees at 7 bases. With V trimmed by 3 bases and J by 8 bases, 10 bases remained unmatched. CDR1 and CDR2 from the germline V gene are SGHNT and YYREEE (reference sequence). The CDR3 spans 15 residues. CDR3 bases: TGTGCCAGCAGCTCCTTCGACAGGGTCCTTGGGGAGCTGTTTTTT. It specifies CASSSFDRVLGELFF.

The chain recombines TRBV7-2 with TRBJ2-1; TRBD2 aligns across 7 bases. Germline trimming cut 5 bases from V and 6 bases from J; bases unmatched to any gene: 13. The CDR3 has 16 amino acids. The V gene's germline CDR1 is SGHTA and CDR2 FQGNSA. In nucleotides, the CDR3 is TGTGCCAGCAGCCTTAACGGGGGGAGTTGGGTCAATGAGCAGTTCTTC. Encoded protein: CASSLNGGSWVNEQFF. The variable domain in full, with the rest retrieved from reference TRBV7-2 and TRBJ2-1, is GAGVSQSPSNKVTEKGKDVELRCDPISGHTALYWYRQSLGQGLEFLIYFQGNSAPDKSGLPSDRFSAERTGGSVSTLTIQRTQQEDSAVYLCASSLNGGSWVNEQFFGPGTRLTVL.

V is TRBV15 and J is TRBJ2-3; D might be TRBD1 (6 bases). There are 16 residues in the CDR3. Germline V CDR1 and CDR2: LNHNV, YYDKDF (reference sequence). V was cut by 4 bases and J by 2 bases, with 16 bases left in between. The CDR3 spells CATSIPTGTFTDTQYF. Here the CDR3 DNA reads TGTGCCACCAGCATCCCGACAGGCACTTTCACAGATACGCAGTATTTT.

This clone has more than one count but fewer than ten. This rearrangement joins TRBV4-3 to TRBJ1-2, with 9 bases identical to TRBD1. Per the germline V gene, CDR1 is LGHNA and CDR2 is YSLEER. V dropped 5 bases and J dropped 6; count of bases not matched to a gene: 7. This CDR3 is 14 amino acids long. CDR3 coding DNA: TGCGCCAGCAGCGTGCACCGGGACAGGGATGGCTACACCTTC. It yields the protein CASSVHRDRDGYTF.

This chain uses TRBV5-1 with TRBJ2-5; TRBD1 aligns across 7 bases. The J segment lost 3 bases and the V segment lost 5 bases, leaving 7 bases of the junction unmatched. Germline V lookup: CDR1 SGHRS, CDR2 YFSETQ. This CDR3 contains 14 residues. This chain's CDR3 is CASSHDRVKETQYF. DNA of the CDR3: TGCGCCAGCAGTCATGACAGGGTAAAAGAGACCCAGTACTTC.

V gene TRBV29-1 combines with J gene TRBJ2-5; 10 bases align to TRBD2. Germline CDR1 and CDR2: SQVTM and ANQGSEA. The CDR3 spans 15 residues. V gave up 7 bases and J gave up 2 bases; unmatched junction bases: 10. CDR3: CSADGTSVRQETQYF. For the CDR3, the DNA is TGCAGCGCCGACGGGACTAGCGTAAGACAAGAGACCCAGTACTTC.

About this clone: The sample has other DNA sequences that encode this CDR3 too. The rearrangement joins TRBV7-3 to TRBJ1-1, with D perhaps TRBD1 (5 bases). The CDR3 runs 14 residues. Germline CDR1 SGHTA, CDR2 FQGTGA. The V end was cut by 5 bases, the J end by 4 bases, with 14 bases between. In DNA, the CDR3 is TGTGCCAGCAGCCCGACGGGGGGGGGCACTGAAGCTTTCTTT. This translates into CASSPTGGGTEAFF.

V and J are TRBV6-1 and TRBJ2-1, with 11 bases identical to TRBD1. CDR1 and CDR2 (germline): MNHNS, SASEGT. V trimming: 4 bases; J trimming: 6 bases; junction bases outside the gene matches: 5. The CDR3 has 15 amino acids. The CDR3 reads CASSVSGTGGNEQFF. DNA for the CDR3: TGTGCCAGCAGTGTCTCCGGGACAGGGGGCAATGAGCAGTTCTTC.

This chain joins TRBV12-5 and TRBJ2-7; 8 nucleotides agree with TRBD2. Germline V CDR1 and CDR2: LGHNT, FRNRAP. This CDR3 is built from 14 residues. V trimming: 6 bases; J trimming: 4 bases; junction bases outside the gene matches: 8. This CDR3 is CASGPTGGDYEQYF. CDR3 DNA: TGTGCTAGTGGCCCCACCGGGGGGGATTACGAGCAGTACTTC.

This chain's CDR3 is CASSLTHADRGNTGELFF. Here the CDR3 DNA reads TGTGCCAGCAGTTTAACTCATGCGGACAGGGGAAACACCGGGGAGCTGTTTTTT. The V call is TRBV27, the J call TRBJ2-2; TRBD1 agrees at 9 bases. This CDR3 contains 18 residues. V gave up 2 bases and J gave up 2 bases; unmatched junction bases: 9. Germline V gives CDR1 MNHEY, CDR2 SMNVEV (reference sequence).

This chain connects TRBV6-5 to TRBJ2-1; TRBD2 matches at 10 bases. V shed 8 bases and J 8 bases; nucleotides not matched to a gene: 6. The CDR3 length is 13 residues. Germline V lookup: CDR1 MNHEY, CDR2 SVGAGI. In DNA, the CDR3 is TGTGCCAGCCAGCGGGAGGGCACGCATGAGCAGTTCTTC. Protein: CASQREGTHEQFF.

Remarks on this clone: In the same sample, other DNA sequences code for this CDR3. This chain uses TRBV5-4 with TRBJ1-1, with unresolved D. Germline V gives CDR1 SGHNT, CDR2 YYREEE (reference sequence). The CDR3 length is 15 residues. Between the trimmed V and J ends, which lost 0 bases and 4 bases, there was a span of 13 bases. Here the CDR3 reads CASSLGGGLGTEAFF. In nucleotides, the CDR3 is TGTGCCAGCAGCTTGGGTGGAGGATTGGGCACTGAAGCTTTCTTT.